Listed below are T cell receptor beta chains from one sample, sequenced in a study of blood T cell repertoires in COVID-19. Method: immunoSEQ multiplex PCR; TCRdb's copy keeps in-frame clones and lacks some. The sample gives some 250,000 clones, around 80% of which show up once; roughly 3.3% is in the top ten. The sequenced sample was peripheral blood. Receptors were obtained from a woman aged 18-35 years with acute or convalescent COVID-19. The CDR3 runs from the conserved cysteine through the conserved F or W. The D gene is left open where the match is weak. The size entry is marked missing in some rows and otherwise reads once, few, many or a size class.

D: .; J: TRBJ2-7; size: .; V: TRBV9; CDR3: CASSTRPHSYEQYF; DNA: TGTGCCAGCAGCACGAGGCCCCATTCCTACGAGCAGTACTTC
D: TRBD1; J: TRBJ2-7; size: .; V: TRBV30; CDR3: CASLDGDRGYEQYF; DNA: TGTGCCTCCCTTGACGGGGACAGGGGGTACGAGCAGTACTTC
D: .; J: TRBJ2-1; size: few; V: TRBV9; CDR3: CASSAWTDYNEQFF; DNA: TGTGCCAGCAGCGCTTGGACAGATTACAATGAGCAGTTCTTC
D: .; J: TRBJ1-1; size: .; V: TRBV30; CDR3: CAWTQGGWVNTEAFF; DNA: TGTGCCTGGACACAGGGAGGGTGGGTGAACACTGAAGCTTTCTTT
D: .; J: TRBJ1-5; size: few; V: TRBV15; CDR3: CATSSVNQPQHF; DNA: TGTGCCACCAGCAGTGTAAATCAGCCCCAGCATTTT
D: TRBD2; J: TRBJ2-3; size: .; V: TRBV6-4; CDR3: CASSPGLGSPDTQYF; DNA: TGTGCCAGCAGTCCGGGACTAGGCTCCCCAGATACGCAGTATTTT
D: TRBD1; J: TRBJ1-2; size: .; V: TRBV5-1; CDR3: CASSLITGGDYGYTF; DNA: TGCGCCAGCAGCTTGATTACAGGGGGGGACTATGGCTACACCTTC
D: .; J: TRBJ2-5; size: .; V: TRBV11-3; CDR3: CASSLSGAETQYF; DNA: TGTGCCAGCAGCTTATCAGGGGCAGAGACCCAGTACTTC
D: TRBD2; J: TRBJ2-3; size: .; V: TRBV6-1; CDR3: CASRSSGGRTDTQYF; DNA: TGTGCCAGCAGGTCCAGCGGGGGACGCACAGATACGCAGTATTTT
D: .; J: TRBJ1-6; size: .; V: TRBV13; CDR3: CASRAWSSYNSPLHF; DNA: TGTGCCAGCAGGGCATGGAGCTCCTATAATTCACCCCTCCACTTT
D: .; J: TRBJ1-2; size: .; V: TRBV19; CDR3: CASTQDSPRGMEANGYTF; DNA: TGTGCCAGTACCCAAGATTCCCCTCGGGGGATGGAGGCTAATGGCTACACCTTC
D: TRBD2; J: TRBJ2-7; size: .; V: TRBV5-5; CDR3: CASSLVLAGVGEQYF; DNA: TGTGCCAGCAGCTTGGTTCTAGCGGGAGTGGGGGAGCAGTACTTC
D: TRBD2; J: TRBJ2-2; size: .; V: TRBV5-1; CDR3: CASSLRTSGLNTGELFF; DNA: TGCGCCAGCAGCTTGAGGACTAGCGGGTTGAACACCGGGGAGCTGTTTTTT
D: .; J: TRBJ1-5; size: .; V: TRBV6-2/TRBV6-3; CDR3: CASSRTSGNQPQHF; DNA: TGTGCCAGCAGCCGCACAAGCGGCAATCAGCCCCAGCATTTT
D: TRBD1; J: TRBJ2-2; size: .; V: TRBV28; CDR3: CASYKDRGRVGELFF; DNA: TGTGCCAGCTATAAGGACAGGGGGCGCGTCGGGGAGCTGTTTTTT
D: TRBD1; J: TRBJ1-4; size: .; V: TRBV5-4; CDR3: CASSLGDRGGLNEKLFF; DNA: TGTGCCAGCAGCTTGGGGGACAGGGGGGGCCTAAATGAAAAACTGTTTTTT
D: TRBD1; J: TRBJ1-1; size: .; V: TRBV3-1/TRBV3-2; CDR3: CASSWMTGTGGFTEAFF; DNA: TGTGCCAGCAGCTGGATGACCGGGACAGGGGGCTTTACTGAAGCTTTCTTT
D: .; J: TRBJ1-4; size: .; V: TRBV6-5; CDR3: CASSYEAGHLGEKLFF; DNA: TGTGCCAGCAGTTACGAGGCAGGGCATCTCGGGGAAAAACTGTTTTTT
D: .; J: TRBJ1-1; size: .; V: TRBV6-6; CDR3: CASSTTLLRPPTEAFF; DNA: TGTGCCAGCAGTACCACACTACTCCGGCCCCCAACTGAAGCTTTCTTT
D: .; J: TRBJ2-7; size: .; V: TRBV6-2/TRBV6-3; CDR3: CASSSLGLSYEQYF; DNA: TGTGCCAGCAGCTCCCTTGGACTATCCTACGAGCAGTACTTC
D: TRBD1; J: TRBJ2-5; size: once; V: TRBV28; CDR3: CASTPNWDSKETQYF; DNA: TGTGCCAGCACCCCGAACTGGGACAGCAAAGAGACCCAGTACTTC
D: TRBD1; J: TRBJ2-7; size: .; V: TRBV18; CDR3: CASSPSGTGSLFIHEQYF; DNA: TGTGCCAGCTCACCATCCGGGACAGGGAGTCTTTTCATCCACGAGCAGTACTTC